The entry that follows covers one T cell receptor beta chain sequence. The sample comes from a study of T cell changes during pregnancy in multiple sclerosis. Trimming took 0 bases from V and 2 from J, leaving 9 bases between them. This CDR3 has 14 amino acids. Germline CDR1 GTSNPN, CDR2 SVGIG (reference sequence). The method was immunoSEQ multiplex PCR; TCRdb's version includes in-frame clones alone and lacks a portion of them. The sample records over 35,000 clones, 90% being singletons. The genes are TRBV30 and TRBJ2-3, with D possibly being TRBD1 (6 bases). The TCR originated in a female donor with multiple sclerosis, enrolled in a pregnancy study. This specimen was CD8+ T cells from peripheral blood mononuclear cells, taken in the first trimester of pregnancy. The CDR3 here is CAWSVGGVTDTQYF. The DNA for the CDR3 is TGTGCCTGGAGTGTAGGGGGTGTCACAGATACGCAGTATTTT.